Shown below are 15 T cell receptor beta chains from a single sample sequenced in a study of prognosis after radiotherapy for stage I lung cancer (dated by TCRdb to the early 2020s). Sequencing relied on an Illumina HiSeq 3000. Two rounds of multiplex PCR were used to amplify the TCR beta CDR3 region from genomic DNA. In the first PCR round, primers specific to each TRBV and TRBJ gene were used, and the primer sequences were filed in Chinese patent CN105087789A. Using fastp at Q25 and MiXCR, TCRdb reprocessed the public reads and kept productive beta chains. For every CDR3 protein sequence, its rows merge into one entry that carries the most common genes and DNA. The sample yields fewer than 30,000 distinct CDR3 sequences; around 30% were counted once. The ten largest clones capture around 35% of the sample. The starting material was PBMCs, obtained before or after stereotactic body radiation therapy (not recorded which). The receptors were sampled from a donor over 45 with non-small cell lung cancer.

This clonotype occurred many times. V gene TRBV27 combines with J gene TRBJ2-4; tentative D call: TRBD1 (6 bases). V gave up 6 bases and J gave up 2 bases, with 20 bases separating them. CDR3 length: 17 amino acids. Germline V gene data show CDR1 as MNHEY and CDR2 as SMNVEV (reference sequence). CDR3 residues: CASSHYGYRETKNIQYF. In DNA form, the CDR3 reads TGTGCCAGCAGCCATTACGGTTACAGGGAGACCAAAAACATTCAGTACTTC.

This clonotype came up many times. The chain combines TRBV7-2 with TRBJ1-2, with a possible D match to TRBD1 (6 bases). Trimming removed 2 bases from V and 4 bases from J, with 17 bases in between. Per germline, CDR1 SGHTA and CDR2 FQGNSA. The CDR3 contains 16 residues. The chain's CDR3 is CASSLKHGGAGYGYTF. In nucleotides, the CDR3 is TGTGCCAGCAGCTTAAAGCACGGGGGGGCTGGCTATGGCTACACCTTC.

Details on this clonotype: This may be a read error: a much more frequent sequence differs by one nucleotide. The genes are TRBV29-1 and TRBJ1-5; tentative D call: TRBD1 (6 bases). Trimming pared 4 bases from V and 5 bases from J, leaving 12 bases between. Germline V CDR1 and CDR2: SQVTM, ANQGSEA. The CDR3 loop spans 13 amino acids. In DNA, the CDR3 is TGCAGCGTTGGACAGGTAGGCGATCAGCCCCAGCATTTT. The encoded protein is CSVGQVGDQPQHF.

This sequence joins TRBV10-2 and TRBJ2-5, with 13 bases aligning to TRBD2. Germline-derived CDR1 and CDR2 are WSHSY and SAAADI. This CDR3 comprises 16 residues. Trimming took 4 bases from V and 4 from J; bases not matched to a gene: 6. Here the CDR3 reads CASSGPGTSGIETQYF. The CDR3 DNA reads TGCGCCAGCAGTGGGCCGGGGACTAGCGGGATAGAGACCCAGTACTTC.

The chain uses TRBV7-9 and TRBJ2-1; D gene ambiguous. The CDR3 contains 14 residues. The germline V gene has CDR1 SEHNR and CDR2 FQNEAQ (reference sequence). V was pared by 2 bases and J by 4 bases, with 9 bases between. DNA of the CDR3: TGTGCCAGCAGCTTAAGTAGCTTGTACAATGAGCAGTTCTTC. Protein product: CASSLSSLYNEQFF.

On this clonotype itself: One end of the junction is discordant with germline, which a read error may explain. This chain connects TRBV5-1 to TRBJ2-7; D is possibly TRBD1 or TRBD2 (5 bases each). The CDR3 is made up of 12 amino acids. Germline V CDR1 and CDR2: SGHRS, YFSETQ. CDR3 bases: TGTGCCAGCAGCTTTGAGGGGTACGAGCAGTACTTC. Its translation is CASSFEGYEQYF.

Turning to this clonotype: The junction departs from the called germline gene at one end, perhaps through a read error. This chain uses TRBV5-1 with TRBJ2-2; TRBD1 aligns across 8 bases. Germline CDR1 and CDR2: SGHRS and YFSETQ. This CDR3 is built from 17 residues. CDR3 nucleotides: TGCGCCAGCAGCTTGTGGGCAGGGGGCTTAAACATCGGGGAGCTGTTTTTT. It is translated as CASSLWAGGLNIGELFF.

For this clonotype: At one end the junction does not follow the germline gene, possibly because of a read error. In nucleotides, the CDR3 is TGTGCCAGCAGCCCGGGGGGCGGGGGACAAGAGGCCCAGTACTTC. Translation gives CASSPGGGGQEAQYF. This chain uses TRBV9 with TRBJ2-5; D is perhaps TRBD2 (7 bases). The CDR3 loop spans 15 amino acids. CDR1 and CDR2 from the germline V gene are SGDLS and YYNGEE. Full variable domain (rest looked up from reference TRBV9 and TRBJ2-5): DSGVTQTPKHLITATGQRVTLRCSPRSGDLSVYWYQQSLDQGLQFLIQYYNGEERAKGNILERFSAQQFPDLHSELNLSSLELGDSALYFCASSPGGGGQEAQYFGPGTRLLVL.

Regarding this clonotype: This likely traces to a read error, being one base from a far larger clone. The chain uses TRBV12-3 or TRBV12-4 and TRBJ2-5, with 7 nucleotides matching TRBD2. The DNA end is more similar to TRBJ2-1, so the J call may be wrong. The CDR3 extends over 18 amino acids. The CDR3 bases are TGTGCCGCCCTACGGGCTAGCGGCCACTGCTTGGGGTACAATGAGCAGTTCTTC. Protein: CAALRASGHCLGYNEQFF.

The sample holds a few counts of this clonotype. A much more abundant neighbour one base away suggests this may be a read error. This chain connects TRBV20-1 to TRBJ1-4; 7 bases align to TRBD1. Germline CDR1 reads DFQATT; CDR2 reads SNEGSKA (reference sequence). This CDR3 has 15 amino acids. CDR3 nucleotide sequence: TGCAGTGCTAGTCAGGGGGGGGGGTCTAATGAAAAACTGATTTTT. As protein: CSASQGGGSNEKLIF.

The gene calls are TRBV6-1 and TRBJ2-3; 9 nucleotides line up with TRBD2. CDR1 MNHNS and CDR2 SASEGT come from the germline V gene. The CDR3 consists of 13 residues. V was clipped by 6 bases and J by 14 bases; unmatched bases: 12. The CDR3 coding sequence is TGTGCCAGCAGGCTAGCGGGGTTGCCTGTACCGTATTTT. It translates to CASRLAGLPVPYF.

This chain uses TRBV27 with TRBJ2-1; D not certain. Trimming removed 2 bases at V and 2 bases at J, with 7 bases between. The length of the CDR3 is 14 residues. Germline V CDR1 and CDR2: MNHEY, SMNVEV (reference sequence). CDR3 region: CASSLVRPYNEQFF. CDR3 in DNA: TGTGCCAGCAGTTTAGTCAGGCCCTACAATGAGCAGTTCTTC.

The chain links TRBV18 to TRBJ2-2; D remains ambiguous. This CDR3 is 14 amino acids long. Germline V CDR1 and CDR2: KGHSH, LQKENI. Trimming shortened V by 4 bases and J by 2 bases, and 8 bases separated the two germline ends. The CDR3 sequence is CASSLYINTGELFF. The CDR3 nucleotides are TGTGCCAGCTCACTATACATAAACACCGGGGAGCTGTTTTTT.

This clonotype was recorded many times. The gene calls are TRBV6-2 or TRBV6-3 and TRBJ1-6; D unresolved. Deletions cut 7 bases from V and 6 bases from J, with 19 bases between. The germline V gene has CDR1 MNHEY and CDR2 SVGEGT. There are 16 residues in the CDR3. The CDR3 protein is CASTLGPPRGNSPLHF. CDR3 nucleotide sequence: TGTGCCAGCACTCTAGGGCCGCCGAGAGGTAATTCACCCCTCCACTTT.

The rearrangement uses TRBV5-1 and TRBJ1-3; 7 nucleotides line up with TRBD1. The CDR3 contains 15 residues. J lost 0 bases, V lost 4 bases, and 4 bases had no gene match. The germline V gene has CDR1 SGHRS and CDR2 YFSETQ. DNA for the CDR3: TGCGCCAGCAGCCCGGGGACAGTCTCTGGAAACACCATATATTTT. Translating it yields CASSPGTVSGNTIYF. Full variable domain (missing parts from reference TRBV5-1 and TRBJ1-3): KAGVTQTPRYLIKTRGQQVTLSCSPISGHRSVSWYQQTPGQGLQFLFEYFSETQRNKGNFPGRFSGRQFSNSRSEMNVSTLELGDSALYLCASSPGTVSGNTIYFGEGSWLTVV.